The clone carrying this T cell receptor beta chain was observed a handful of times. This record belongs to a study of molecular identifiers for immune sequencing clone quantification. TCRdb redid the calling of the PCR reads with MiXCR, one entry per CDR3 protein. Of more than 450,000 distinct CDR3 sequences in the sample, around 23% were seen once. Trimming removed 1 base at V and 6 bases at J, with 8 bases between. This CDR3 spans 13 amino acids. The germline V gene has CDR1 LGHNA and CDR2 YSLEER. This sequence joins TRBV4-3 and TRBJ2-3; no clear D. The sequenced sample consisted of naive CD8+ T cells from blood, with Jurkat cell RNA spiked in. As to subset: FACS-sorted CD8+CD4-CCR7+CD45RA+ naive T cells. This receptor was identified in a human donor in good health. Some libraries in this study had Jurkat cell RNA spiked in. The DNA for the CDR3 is TGCGCCAGCAGCCAAGCGGTTCGCGATACGCAGTATTTT. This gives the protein CASSQAVRDTQYF.